This TCR beta chain was profiled in a study of long-term antiretroviral therapy in people with HIV. Germline values: CDR1 SGHRS, CDR2 YFSETQ. This CDR3 is built from 14 residues. With survey level as its setting, the immunoSEQ assay was v3.0. The protocol was immunoSEQ multiplex PCR, while the TCRdb copy is restricted to in-frame clones and leaves out a portion. The repertoire has fewer than 30,000 clones, roughly 88% of them found once; the top ten carry roughly a tenth. The specimen comprised unsorted PBMCs, sampled 2.7 to 2.9 years after starting antiretroviral therapy. The chain has TRBV5-1 and TRBJ2-5; TRBD2 matches 10 bases. The DNA end is more similar to TRBJ2-7, so the J call may be wrong. This TCR came from a man aged 25 to 40 with HIV. The CDR3 loop reads CASSGGTSVYEQYF. CDR3 nucleotides: TGCGCCAGCAGCGGTGGGACTAGCGTCTACGAGCAGTACTTC.